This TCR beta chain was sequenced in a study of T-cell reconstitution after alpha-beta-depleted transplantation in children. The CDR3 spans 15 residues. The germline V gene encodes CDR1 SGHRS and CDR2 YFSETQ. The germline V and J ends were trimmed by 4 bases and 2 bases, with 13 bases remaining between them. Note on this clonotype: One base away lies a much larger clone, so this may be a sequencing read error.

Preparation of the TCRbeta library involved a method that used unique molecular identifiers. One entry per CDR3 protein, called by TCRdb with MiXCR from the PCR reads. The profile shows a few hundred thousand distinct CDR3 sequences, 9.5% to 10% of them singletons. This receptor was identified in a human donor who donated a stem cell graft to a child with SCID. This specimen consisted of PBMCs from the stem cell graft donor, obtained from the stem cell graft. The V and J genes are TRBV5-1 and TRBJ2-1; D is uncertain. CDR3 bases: TGCGCCAGCAGCCTGGGTGTGTGGGCCTACAATGAGCAGTTCTTC. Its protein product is CASSLGVWAYNEQFF.